Below are 28 T cell receptor beta chains sequenced from a single sample in a study of blood T cell repertoires in COVID-19. The method was immunoSEQ multiplex PCR; TCRdb's version includes in-frame clones alone and lacks a portion of them. The sample consists of about 110,000 clones, 84% of them appearing once. The sequencing sample was made of peripheral blood. These receptors all come from a woman in her forties or fifties with acute or convalescent COVID-19.

This chain joins TRBV18 and TRBJ1-4; D is undetermined. The CDR3 runs 15 residues. The V end lost 2 bases, the J end lost 6 bases, and 13 bases lay between the germline ends. From germline, CDR1 is KGHSH and CDR2 LQKENI. CDR3 amino acids: CASSPFTGGDEKLFF. For the CDR3, the DNA is TGTGCCAGCTCACCATTCACGGGCGGGGATGAAAAACTGTTTTTT.

The rearrangement joins TRBV24-1 to TRBJ2-3; TRBD2 aligns across 8 bases. Trimming removed 1 base from V and 5 bases from J; junction bases left unmatched: 7. The V gene's germline CDR1 is KGHDR and CDR2 SFDVKD. The CDR3 has 16 residues. The CDR3 reads CATSDLRRGAEDTQYF. The CDR3 coding sequence is TGTGCCACCAGTGATTTAAGGCGGGGGGCCGAAGATACGCAGTATTTT.

V usage is TRBV5-1 and J usage is TRBJ2-2; TRBD1 is a possible D gene (5 bases). The V and J ends lost 4 bases and 5 bases respectively, with 6 bases between them. Germline CDR1 reads SGHRS; CDR2 reads YFSETQ. This CDR3 has 12 residues. The CDR3 protein is CASSKGTGELFF. CDR3 coding DNA: TGCGCCAGCAGCAAGGGGACCGGGGAGCTGTTTTTT.

In this sample, this clone turned up a few times. The chain has TRBV7-2 and TRBJ1-2; tentatively, D is TRBD1 (5 bases). This CDR3 has 13 amino acids. V gave up 5 bases and J gave up 3 bases, with 10 bases separating them. Germline-derived CDR1 and CDR2 are SGHTA and FQGNSA. CDR3 sequence (DNA): TGTGCCAGCAGCCCGGGGGATCACTATGGCTACACCTTC. It specifies CASSPGDHYGYTF. Combining the CDR3 with reference TRBV7-2 and TRBJ1-2 gives the whole variable domain GAGVSQSPSNKVTEKGKDVELRCDPISGHTALYWYRQSLGQGLEFLIYFQGNSAPDKSGLPSDRFSAERTGGSVSTLTIQRTQQEDSAVYLCASSPGDHYGYTFGSGTRLTVV.

V is TRBV5-1 and J is TRBJ1-2; 7 nucleotides line up with TRBD1. The CDR3 extends over 16 amino acids. V lost 0 bases to trimming and J lost 2 bases; unmatched junction nucleotides: 7. Germline V gene lookup returns CDR1 SGHRS and CDR2 YFSETQ. CDR3 sequence (DNA): TGCGCCAGCAGCTTGGGGCTTACAGGGGTGAACTATGGCTACACCTTC. This translates into CASSLGLTGVNYGYTF.

The chain employs TRBV2 and TRBJ1-1, with D unresolved. The length of the CDR3 is 15 residues. The germline V gene has CDR1 SNHLY and CDR2 FYNNEI. The ends were cut back, 8 bases at V and 1 base at J, with 17 bases in the middle. The CDR3: CASGRSGQANTEAFF. DNA for the CDR3: TGTGCCAGCGGGAGGAGCGGCCAGGCGAACACTGAAGCTTTCTTT.

This chain connects TRBV18 to TRBJ2-3; D possibly corresponds to TRBD2 (5 bases). The V end lost 4 bases, the J end lost 1 base, and 9 bases lay between the germline ends. The length of the CDR3 is 14 residues. Per germline, CDR1 KGHSH and CDR2 LQKENI. This CDR3 reads CASSRGDGTDTQYF. The CDR3 nucleotides are TGTGCCAGCTCACGGGGAGACGGCACAGATACGCAGTATTTT.

CDR3 sequence (DNA): TGTGCCAGCAGCGGGACAGGGAGGAATTCACCCCTCCACTTT. Protein product: CASSGTGRNSPLHF. The J gene is TRBJ1-6, the V gene TRBV2; 9 nucleotides line up with TRBD1. The CDR3 extends over 14 amino acids. Germline values: CDR1 SNHLY, CDR2 FYNNEI. With 6 bases clipped from V and 7 bases from J, the junction kept 4 bases outside the gene matches.

The chain couples TRBV5-1 to TRBJ1-1; D remains ambiguous. The CDR3 runs 15 residues. V lost 0 bases, J lost 0 bases, and 9 bases lay in between. Germline lookup yields CDR1 SGHRS and CDR2 YFSETQ. Here the CDR3 reads CASSLVGTLNTEAFF. The CDR3 DNA sequence: TGCGCCAGCAGCTTGGTGGGCACCTTGAACACTGAAGCTTTCTTT.

This sequence joins TRBV18 and TRBJ1-2; no definite D call. V was pared by 3 bases and J by 0 bases, with 5 bases between. Germline lookup yields CDR1 KGHSH and CDR2 LQKENI. CDR3 size: 13 residues. The CDR3 loop is CASSPSANYGYTF. The CDR3 region has the DNA TGTGCCAGCTCACCCTCGGCTAACTATGGCTACACCTTC.

There are a few counts of this clone. The chain employs TRBV6-5 and TRBJ1-2, with TRBD1 as a possible D gene (6 bases). The CDR3 has 15 residues. Germline V gene sequence: CDR1 MNHEY, CDR2 SVGAGI. V dropped 2 bases and J dropped 3 bases, with 13 bases sitting between them. For the CDR3, the DNA is TGTGCCAGCAGTTACAAAGGGGGGGAGGACTATGGCTACACCTTC. This gives the protein CASSYKGGEDYGYTF.

This clone showed up many times. This sample also contains other DNA sequences that code for the same CDR3. The chain has TRBV18 and TRBJ1-1; no definite D call. V gave up 3 bases and J gave up 2 bases, with 7 bases separating them. The CDR3 has 13 residues. Germline V gene data show CDR1 as KGHSH and CDR2 as LQKENI. The CDR3, as DNA: TGTGCCAGCTCACCCGGAGGTAACACTGAAGCTTTCTTT. This encodes CASSPGGNTEAFF. Based on the CDR3 plus reference TRBV18 and TRBJ1-1, the full variable domain is NAGVMQNPRHLVRRRGQEARLRCSPMKGHSHVYWYRQLPEEGLKFMVYLQKENIIDESGMPKERFSAEFPKEGPSILRIQQVVRGDSAAYFCASSPGGNTEAFFGQGTRLTVV.

With regard to this clone: The identical CDR3 is also encoded by other nucleotide sequences in the sample. The chain joins TRBV5-1 to TRBJ2-3; a weak D match, TRBD1 (6 bases). CDR3 length: 15 amino acids. CDR1 SGHRS and CDR2 YFSETQ come from the germline V gene. The V end lost 0 bases, the J end lost 1 base, and 9 bases lay between the germline ends. The CDR3 sequence is CASSLGGQGTDTQYF. CDR3 DNA sequence: TGCGCCAGCAGCTTGGGGGGGCAGGGCACAGATACGCAGTATTTT. Based on the CDR3 plus reference TRBV5-1 and TRBJ2-3, the full variable domain is KAGVTQTPRYLIKTRGQQVTLSCSPISGHRSVSWYQQTPGQGLQFLFEYFSETQRNKGNFPGRFSGRQFSNSRSEMNVSTLELGDSALYLCASSLGGQGTDTQYFGPGTRLTVL.

The rearrangement links TRBV13 to TRBJ1-2; a weak D match, TRBD1 (6 bases). CDR3 length: 13 residues. Germline-derived CDR1 and CDR2 are PRHDT and FYEKMQ (reference sequence). Trimming took 5 bases from V and 4 from J, leaving 11 bases between them. This CDR3 is CASSPTGGYGYTF. The CDR3 DNA sequence: TGTGCCAGCAGCCCGACAGGAGGCTATGGCTACACCTTC.

This chain connects TRBV24-1 to TRBJ1-1, with a possible D match to TRBD1 (5 bases). The CDR3 runs 13 residues. Germline CDR1 and CDR2: KGHDR and SFDVKD. V was cut by 7 bases and J by 1 base, with 9 bases left in between. CDR3 DNA sequence: TGTGCCACCAGAAGTCAGGGGAACACTGAAGCTTTCTTT. It codes for CATRSQGNTEAFF.

The V call is TRBV5-1, the J call TRBJ2-2; the match to TRBD2 covers 9 bases. This CDR3 contains 16 residues. V lost 5 bases to trimming and J lost 0 bases; unmatched junction nucleotides: 5. Germline CDR1 and CDR2: SGHRS and YFSETQ. This chain's CDR3 is CASRLSGGPNTGELFF. The CDR3 nucleotides read TGCGCCAGCAGGTTGAGCGGGGGGCCGAACACCGGGGAGCTGTTTTTT.

The CDR3 loop reads CAWSQGARGHYEQYF. The CDR3 coding sequence is TGTGCCTGGAGTCAGGGGGCTAGGGGACACTACGAGCAGTACTTC. This sequence joins TRBV30 and TRBJ2-7, with 8 bases that match TRBD1. The CDR3 is 15 amino acids. Unmatched junction bases numbered 9, after V lost 2 bases and J lost 3 bases. CDR1 is GTSNPN, CDR2 SVGIG, per germline (reference sequence).

The rearrangement links TRBV19 to TRBJ2-3; 8 bases are a match to TRBD1. The germline CDR1 and CDR2 sequences are LNHDA and SQIVND (reference sequence). The V gene end was trimmed by 3 bases and the J gene end by 4 bases; junction bases not matched to a gene: 6. The CDR3 totals 15 residues. CDR3 sequence (DNA): TGTGCCAGTAGTATCCGCAGGGGGCAATCAGATACGCAGTATTTT. Its protein product is CASSIRRGQSDTQYF.

In regard to this clone: One end of the junction is discordant with germline, which a read error may explain. This sequence joins TRBV28 and TRBJ1-3; D is unresolved. Germline CDR1 is MDHEN and CDR2 is SYDVKM. CDR3 length: 12 amino acids. The CDR3 here is CASSLTGKTIYF. The CDR3 DNA reads as TGTGCCAGCAGTTTGACGGGAAAGACCATATATTTT.

The count of this clone is one. This chain uses TRBV20-1 with TRBJ2-7, with a weak D call TRBD2 (5 bases). The V gene lost 5 bases and the J gene lost 7 bases, with 9 bases spanning the gap. This CDR3 contains 10 residues. Germline V gene lookup returns CDR1 DFQATT and CDR2 SNEGSKA (reference sequence). The CDR3, as DNA: TGCAGTGCTGGAGGCGGAGAGCAGTACTTC. Translated, it gives CSAGGGEQYF.

The chain couples TRBV4-1 to TRBJ1-6; 9 positions match TRBD1. V shed 0 bases, J shed 9 bases, and the junction held 6 bases outside the gene matches. Germline CDR1 is MGHRA and CDR2 is YSYEKL. This CDR3 spans 16 amino acids. The CDR3 here is CASSQDLGQGGSPLHF. In DNA, the CDR3 is TGCGCCAGCAGCCAAGATTTGGGACAGGGAGGTTCACCCCTCCACTTT.

This sequence joins TRBV5-1 and TRBJ1-1; D perhaps matches TRBD1 (5 bases). V lost 4 bases and J lost 5, with 15 bases in between. CDR1 is SGHRS and CDR2 is YFSETQ in the germline V gene. This CDR3 has 14 residues. In nucleotides, the CDR3 is TGCGCCAGCAGCGGGGGGACTGGGGGAACTGAAGCTTTCTTT. Translated: CASSGGTGGTEAFF.

This clone was counted only a few times. The chain uses TRBV18 and TRBJ2-3, with 8 bases identical to TRBD2. CDR3 size: 17 residues. V dropped 0 bases and J dropped 2; count of bases not matched to a gene: 7. Per the germline V gene, CDR1 is KGHSH and CDR2 is LQKENI. For the CDR3, the DNA is TGTGCCAGCTCACCACCGAGGCTAGCGGGCGTCACAGATACGCAGTATTTT. Translating gives CASSPPRLAGVTDTQYF.

This rearrangement joins TRBV18 to TRBJ2-7, with 7 bases fitting TRBD1. The germline V gene encodes CDR1 KGHSH and CDR2 LQKENI. The ends lost 6 bases at V and 3 bases at J; junction bases unmatched: 5. The CDR3 is made up of 13 amino acids. CDR3 sequence reads: CASSRGTDYEQYF. CDR3 sequence (DNA): TGTGCCAGCTCCCGAGGGACAGACTACGAGCAGTACTTC.

V and J are TRBV19 and TRBJ1-5; D perhaps matches TRBD1 (5 bases). V lost 7 bases to trimming and J lost 2 bases, with 15 bases between them. The CDR3 is 15 amino acids. The germline CDR1 and CDR2 sequences are LNHDA and SQIVND (reference sequence). This chain's CDR3 is CASTKGGEGNQPQHF. The CDR3 DNA sequence: TGTGCCAGTACCAAGGGAGGGGAAGGCAATCAGCCCCAGCATTTT.

Written as DNA, the CDR3 is TGTGCCAGCAGACCTGGACAGGTAGGGACTGAAGCTTTCTTT. Translation: CASRPGQVGTEAFF. The chain links TRBV2 to TRBJ1-1, with 7 bases identical to TRBD1. The germline V gene has CDR1 SNHLY and CDR2 FYNNEI. Trimming cost V 6 bases and J 5 bases; bases outside gene matches: 9. The CDR3 spans 14 residues.

This chain joins TRBV7-2 and TRBJ1-2; 7 bases fit TRBD1. Trimming removed 6 bases from V and 3 bases from J; junction bases left unmatched: 4. Germline V gene lookup returns CDR1 SGHTA and CDR2 FQGNSA. The CDR3 contains 13 residues. The CDR3 reads CASRNRGYYGYTF. Written as DNA, the CDR3 is TGTGCCAGCAGGAACAGGGGATACTATGGCTACACCTTC.

This clone ranks as medium-sized. The rearrangement joins TRBV6-1 to TRBJ1-4, with 9 positions matching TRBD1. The CDR3 length is 16 residues. J gave up 4 bases and V 0 bases, and 3 bases lay outside the gene matches. Germline assignment: CDR1 MNHNS and CDR2 SASEGT. CDR3 nucleotides: TGTGCCAGCAGTGAAGCGCCGGGACAGGGTAATGAAAAACTGTTTTTT. The encoded protein is CASSEAPGQGNEKLFF.